The count of the clone carrying this T cell receptor beta chain is one. Its antigen is unknown. Libraries were prepared by immunoSEQ multiplex PCR; TCRdb keeps only in-frame clonotypes and omits some of them. Counted here are around 69,000 clones, over 75% occurring once; the ten biggest clones make up around 2.9%. This sample is part of a study of OX40 agonist ivuxolimab in advanced cancers. Study overall: Anti-PD-1, anti-PD-L1 or anti-CTLA-4 therapy given earlier was allowed, and over 35% had some.

Per the germline V gene, CDR1 is LNHDA and CDR2 is SQIVND (reference sequence). This CDR3 is 13 amino acids long. V lost 6 bases and J lost 8, with 16 bases in between. Whole-study results and caveats: Clonal expansion by week 6 occurred in CD4+ and CD8+ blood T cells (at 0.1 to 3.0 mg/kg).

The TCR was taken from an adult with an advanced solid tumor such as melanoma, head and neck, liver or kidney cancer. Source: CD4+ or CD8+ T cells sorted from blood, taken in a trial of the OX40 agonist ivuxolimab. The chain carries TRBV19 and TRBJ1-2; D uncertain. The CDR3 sequence is CASRIAGETGYTF. The CDR3 bases are TGTGCCAGTAGGATTGCGGGCGAAACCGGCTACACCTTC.